This T cell receptor (beta chain) stems from a study of cytomegalovirus exposure and HLA in healthy donors. General observations from the study: Altogether, 170 or so TCR beta chains were recorded as cytomegalovirus-associated.

Details on this clone: The antigen remains unidentified.

The PCR ran on 60 Vbeta and 13 Jbeta primers. The table came from immunoSEQ multiplex PCR; TCRdb's copy has only in-frame clones and leaves some out. The sample contains tens of thousands of clones, approximately 78% of which appear only once. Germline-derived CDR1 and CDR2 are LNHDA and SQIVND (reference sequence). The CDR3 has 15 amino acids. Trimming took off 3 bases at V and 5 bases at J, with 13 bases between the two ends. The sample consisted of PBMCs. The chain uses TRBV19 and TRBJ2-2; no clear D gene. This sequence was found in a human donor in good health. The CDR3 loop is CASSIGSSRTGELFF. In nucleotides, the CDR3 is TGTGCCAGTAGTATTGGCAGCTCTAGGACCGGGGAGCTGTTTTTT.